One sample yielded the 25 T cell receptor beta chains listed below, sequenced in a study of shared clonotypes between healthy human individuals. It was CD45RO-negative cells, positively selected for CCR7, that made up naive CD8 cells, with terminally differentiated effector memory CD45RA+ cells excluded. Repertoires were generated with immunoSEQ multiplex PCR, while TCRdb's copy carries only in-frame clones and drops some. The sample has hundreds of thousands of clones; 90% to 97% are singletons. The sequenced sample was naive CD8+ T cells sorted from blood. The receptor source for this set is a woman aged 25 to 39 in good health.

V and J are TRBV25-1 and TRBJ2-1; the D is unclear. CDR1 is MGHDK, CDR2 SYGVNS, per germline. The CDR3 sequence is 13 residues long. V was clipped by 6 bases and J by 8 bases, with 14 bases between them. This CDR3 reads CASSLDPTHEQFF. The DNA for the CDR3 is TGTGCCAGCAGCCTGGACCCTACACATGAGCAGTTCTTC.

The chain uses TRBV7-9 and TRBJ2-5, with 8 bases fitting TRBD2. Germline CDR1 reads SEHNR; CDR2 reads FQNEAQ (reference sequence). There are 14 residues in the CDR3. Trimming cost V 5 bases and J 3 bases; bases outside gene matches: 5. The CDR3 DNA follows: TGTGCCAGCAGCGATGGGACTAGAGAAGAGACCCAGTACTTC. Translated: CASSDGTREETQYF.

The rearrangement uses TRBV7-9 and TRBJ1-2, with 9 bases fitting TRBD1. Looked up from germline, CDR1 is SEHNR and CDR2 is FQNEAQ (reference sequence). V lost 5 bases to trimming and J lost 7 bases; unmatched junction nucleotides: 8. This CDR3 is built from 14 residues. The DNA for the CDR3 is TGTGCCAGCAGCGTACCGGGACAGGGTGGTGGCTACACCTTC. Protein product: CASSVPGQGGGYTF.

This chain connects TRBV21-1 to TRBJ1-5; the tabulated D call, TRBD1, remains unverified against the DNA. TRBV21-1 is labeled a pseudogene. The CDR3 is made up of 21 amino acids. CDR3 bases: TGTGCCAGCAGCATGAGGACAGGTTTAAGGCCCCCGCTTTATAGCAATCAGCCCCAGCATTTT. This gives the protein CASSMRTGLRPPLYSNQPQHF.

This rearrangement joins TRBV27 to TRBJ1-2, with 10 bases identical to TRBD1. Germline V gene lookup returns CDR1 MNHEY and CDR2 SMNVEV (reference sequence). V was pared by 4 bases and J by 7 bases, with 9 bases of the junction left unmatched. The CDR3 length is 15 residues. The DNA for the CDR3 is TGTGCCAGCAGTTCTGTACCGGGACAGGGGATTGGCTACACCTTC. The encoded protein is CASSSVPGQGIGYTF.

This clone came up a few times. J is TRBJ2-2 and V is TRBV27, with D perhaps TRBD1 (6 bases). The germline V gene encodes CDR1 MNHEY and CDR2 SMNVEV (reference sequence). The CDR3 is 14 residues long. With 6 bases removed from V and 2 bases from J, the gap between germline ends came to 10 bases. The CDR3 sequence is CASSHGTNTGELFF. CDR3 coding DNA: TGTGCCAGCAGCCACGGGACAAACACCGGGGAGCTGTTTTTT.

This chain uses TRBV4-1 with TRBJ2-1, with D hard to call. V was pared by 0 bases and J by 3 bases, with 9 bases between. CDR3 length: 15 amino acids. Germline V CDR1 and CDR2: MGHRA, YSYEKL. The CDR3 DNA follows: TGCGCCAGCAGCCAAGATCGCAGAGACTACAATGAGCAGTTCTTC. Amino acid sequence: CASSQDRRDYNEQFF.

J is TRBJ2-1 and V is TRBV6-5, with 12 bases that match TRBD2. Germline-derived CDR1 and CDR2 are MNHEY and SVGAGI. This CDR3 comprises 15 residues. Unmatched junction bases numbered 5, after V lost 5 bases and J lost 6 bases. The CDR3 protein is CASSLLAGGLNEQFF. In DNA, the CDR3 is TGTGCCAGCAGTCTACTAGCGGGAGGTCTCAATGAGCAGTTCTTC.

V usage is TRBV7-3 and J usage is TRBJ2-3, with 9 bases matching TRBD2. Germline values: CDR1 SGHTA, CDR2 FQGTGA. The ends lost 5 bases at V and 3 bases at J; junction bases unmatched: 18. This CDR3 contains 19 residues. As DNA, the CDR3 is TGTGCCAGCAGCCGCTGGGCAGCGGGAGGCCGGATCTCAACAGATACGCAGTATTTT. It specifies CASSRWAAGGRISTDTQYF.

Regarding this clone: The sample holds other DNA sequences that translate to the same CDR3. V usage is TRBV28 and J usage is TRBJ2-7; no firm D call. Germline assignment: CDR1 MDHEN and CDR2 SYDVKM. CDR3 length: 12 amino acids. With 6 bases removed from V and 11 bases from J, the gap between germline ends came to 17 bases. The CDR3 sequence: CASRANADKKYF. DNA of the CDR3: TGTGCCAGCAGGGCGAACGCCGACAAAAAGTACTTC.

The V call is TRBV27, the J call TRBJ2-1, with D perhaps TRBD2 (5 bases). The V gene's germline CDR1 is MNHEY and CDR2 SMNVEV (reference sequence). This CDR3 is built from 16 residues. Trimming removed 6 bases from V and 6 bases from J, with 21 bases in between. The CDR3 DNA reads as TGTGCCAGCAGGCGCGGTAGGACTTCATTCGGCAATGAGCAGTTCTTC. This translates into CASRRGRTSFGNEQFF.

This rearrangement joins TRBV5-4 to TRBJ2-7; TRBD1 matches 8 bases. Per the germline V gene, CDR1 is SGHNT and CDR2 is YYREEE (reference sequence). The CDR3 is 15 residues long. J gave up 1 base and V 4 bases, and 7 bases lay outside the gene matches. CDR3 amino acids: CASSRGQGLSYEQYF. CDR3 nucleotide sequence: TGTGCCAGCAGCCGCGGACAGGGTCTATCCTACGAGCAGTACTTC. The variable domain in full, with the rest retrieved from reference TRBV5-4 and TRBJ2-7, is ETGVTQSPTHLIKTRGQQVTLRCSSQSGHNTVSWYQQALGQGPQFIFQYYREEENGRGNFPPRFSGLQFPNYSSELNVNALELDDSALYLCASSRGQGLSYEQYFGPGTRLTVT.

V gene TRBV27 combines with J gene TRBJ1-5; D perhaps matches TRBD1 (6 bases). Trimming removed 7 bases at V and 1 base at J, with 11 bases between. The CDR3 sequence is 14 residues long. Germline CDR1 MNHEY, CDR2 SMNVEV (reference sequence). The chain's CDR3 is CASNRVGSNQPQHF. In nucleotides, the CDR3 is TGTGCCAGCAACAGGGTTGGCAGCAATCAGCCCCAGCATTTT.

V gene TRBV27 combines with J gene TRBJ2-1, with 11 bases aligning to TRBD2. The CDR3 length is 16 residues. Germline CDR1 reads MNHEY; CDR2 reads SMNVEV (reference sequence). The V segment lost 3 bases and the J segment 6 bases; nucleotides outside the gene matches: 7. CDR3 nucleotides: TGTGCCAGCAGTTTCATAGCGGGAGGGCCTATCAATGAGCAGTTCTTC. As protein: CASSFIAGGPINEQFF.

The chain couples TRBV27 to TRBJ2-1; the match to TRBD1 covers 7 bases. With 5 bases clipped from V and 0 bases from J, the junction kept 4 bases outside the gene matches. Germline-derived CDR1 and CDR2 are MNHEY and SMNVEV (reference sequence). The length of the CDR3 is 15 residues. The CDR3 reads CASSQYRGSYNEQFF. CDR3 nucleotides: TGTGCCAGCAGTCAGTACAGGGGCTCCTACAATGAGCAGTTCTTC.

This chain links TRBV11-2 with TRBJ2-7; maybe TRBD2 (6 bases). CDR3 length equals 15 residues. Between the trimmed V and J ends, which lost 5 bases and 4 bases, there was a span of 18 bases. Germline V gene sequence: CDR1 SGHAT, CDR2 FQNNGV. The CDR3 is CASSPEPGLTYEQYF. The CDR3 DNA is TGTGCCAGCAGCCCAGAACCAGGACTAACTTACGAGCAGTACTTC.

The chain links TRBV2 to TRBJ2-7; weak D call: TRBD2 (5 bases). Germline CDR1 is SNHLY and CDR2 is FYNNEI. There are 15 residues in the CDR3. V gave up 1 base and J gave up 1 base, with 11 bases separating them. CDR3 in amino acids: CASSEGGSVSYEQYF. As DNA, the CDR3 is TGTGCCAGCAGTGAAGGTGGGAGCGTTTCCTACGAGCAGTACTTC.

This chain links TRBV28 with TRBJ2-7; TRBD1 is a possible D gene (5 bases). This CDR3 comprises 15 residues. The germline gives CDR1 MDHEN, CDR2 SYDVKM. With 5 bases removed from V and 7 bases from J, the gap between germline ends came to 21 bases. The CDR3 bases are TGTGCCAGCAGTCCTTTGGGGCAGCCCCTAAGGGAGCAGTACTTC. Its translation is CASSPLGQPLREQYF.

The chain carries TRBV2 and TRBJ2-7; TRBD2 agrees at 11 bases. With V trimmed by 2 bases and J by 5 bases, 5 bases remained unmatched. The CDR3 contains 15 residues. CDR1 SNHLY and CDR2 FYNNEI come from the germline V gene. CDR3 region: CASSEWASGRNEQYF. CDR3 sequence (DNA): TGTGCCAGCAGTGAATGGGCTAGCGGGAGGAACGAGCAGTACTTC.

CDR3 DNA sequence: TGTGCCACCAGTGGCCGACCCTCCCGCCCGAGCACAGATACGCAGTATTTT. It yields the protein CATSGRPSRPSTDTQYF. V gene TRBV19 combines with J gene TRBJ2-3; D gene ambiguous. There are 17 residues in the CDR3. Germline assignment: CDR1 LNHDA and CDR2 SQIVND (reference sequence). Trimming removed 10 bases at V and 0 bases at J, with 23 bases between.

The chain links TRBV10-2 to TRBJ2-7; no firm D call. The germline V gene has CDR1 WSHSY and CDR2 SAAADI. The CDR3 covers 12 residues. V lost 2 bases and J lost 3, with 5 bases in between. For the CDR3, the DNA is TGCGCCAGCAGTGAGCCTTTCTACGAGCAGTACTTC. Amino acid sequence: CASSEPFYEQYF.

V usage is TRBV6-5 and J usage is TRBJ1-2; D perhaps matches TRBD1 (5 bases). The CDR3 is 13 residues long. Trimming shortened V by 9 bases and J by 0 bases, and 11 bases separated the two germline ends. The germline V gene has CDR1 MNHEY and CDR2 SVGAGI. The CDR3 sequence is CASGDGPNYGYTF. In nucleotides, the CDR3 is TGTGCCAGTGGGGACGGTCCTAACTATGGCTACACCTTC.

The J gene is TRBJ2-1, the V gene TRBV13; 16 bases fit TRBD2. Germline CDR1 is PRHDT and CDR2 is FYEKMQ (reference sequence). This CDR3 has 20 residues. The junction had 10 bases not matched to a gene; V was cut back by 4 bases and J by 1 base. CDR3 DNA sequence: TGTGCCAGCAGCTCCCCCTTCGGGACTAGCGGGAGGGTTTCCTACAATGAGCAGTTCTTC. As protein: CASSSPFGTSGRVSYNEQFF.

The chain combines TRBV27 with TRBJ2-5, with 11 bases fitting TRBD1. There are 16 residues in the CDR3. V trimming: 5 bases; J trimming: 1 base; junction bases outside the gene matches: 6. CDR1 is MNHEY and CDR2 is SMNVEV in the germline V gene (reference sequence). The CDR3 DNA sequence: TGTGCCAGCAGTAAATGGACAGGGGGCCTCCAAGAGACCCAGTACTTC. This encodes CASSKWTGGLQETQYF.

This chain uses TRBV7-9 with TRBJ2-5; TRBD2 is a possible D gene (5 bases). This CDR3 has 13 amino acids. The V gene's germline CDR1 is SEHNR and CDR2 FQNEAQ (reference sequence). V lost 6 bases and J 4 bases, leaving 12 bases between the germline ends. CDR3 DNA sequence: TGTGCCAGCAGACCCAAACGGGGAGAGACCCAGTACTTC. Translating gives CASRPKRGETQYF. Full variable domain (rest looked up from reference TRBV7-9 and TRBJ2-5): DTGVSQNPRHKITKRGQNVTFRCDPISEHNRLYWYRQTLGQGPEFLTYFQNEAQLEKSRLLSDRFSAERPKGSFSTLEIQRTEQGDSAMYLCASRPKRGETQYFGPGTRLLVL.